This T cell receptor (beta chain) was profiled in a study of control samples from healthy donors and cancer patients. Produced via immunoSEQ multiplex PCR; TCRdb's table is partial and in-frame only. Among roughly 73,000 clones, roughly 92% were seen once, and the ten largest hold around 6%. This CDR3 is 14 amino acids long. Trimming pared 4 bases from V and 5 bases from J, leaving 15 bases between. Germline V lookup: CDR1 LGHNA, CDR2 YNFKEQ. The chain combines TRBV4-2 with TRBJ2-7; possibly TRBD2 for D (6 bases). Sequenced material: blood. The receptor was isolated from a woman aged 55 to 70 in good health. CDR3 loop: CASSRDLVSDEQYF. The CDR3 bases are TGTGCCAGCAGCCGGGACTTAGTTAGCGACGAGCAGTACTTC.